The TCR beta chain under discussion was sequenced for a study of shared clonotypes between healthy human individuals. Study-level findings and limits: Collection of samples was limited to blood; tissue repertoires likely differ. An effect of sequencing depth on clonotype sharing among donors was expected.

Termini included, the CDR3 measures 14 amino acids. Germline V lookup: CDR1 MGHDK, CDR2 SYGVNS. On this clone itself: Its antigen is not known. Because the CDR3's place on the DNA is in doubt, the DNA is left out and the CDR3 is given as listed by TCRdb.

Adult Caucasians living in Nashville, Tennessee made up all of the donors. Researchers ran the assay at a deep level. Assay used: immunoSEQ multiplex PCR; TCRdb lists only in-frame clones, some missing. The profile shows about 2,500,000 clones, approximately 94% of them singletons. Material: naive CD4+ T cells sorted from blood. Subset: CD45RA+ positively selected. The gene calls are TRBV25-1 and TRBJ2-5; the listed D gene, TRBD2, was not tested against the DNA. The TCR sequence derives from a man aged 18 to 35 in good health. This CDR3 is CARVFWRMTETQYF.